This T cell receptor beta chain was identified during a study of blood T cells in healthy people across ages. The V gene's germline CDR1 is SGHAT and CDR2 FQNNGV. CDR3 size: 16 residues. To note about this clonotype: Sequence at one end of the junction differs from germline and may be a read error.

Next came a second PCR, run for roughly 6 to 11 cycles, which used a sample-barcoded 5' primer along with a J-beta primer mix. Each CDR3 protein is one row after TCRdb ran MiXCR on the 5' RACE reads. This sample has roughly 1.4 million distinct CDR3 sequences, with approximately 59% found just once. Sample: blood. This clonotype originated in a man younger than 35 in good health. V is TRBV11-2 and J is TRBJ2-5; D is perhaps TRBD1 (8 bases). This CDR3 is CAGSPGRDRMLETQYF. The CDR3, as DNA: TGTGCCGGCAGCCCGGGGAGGGACAGGATGTTAGAGACCCAGTACTTC.